These T cell receptor beta chains were read from a single sample in a study of CD8+ T cells in alopecia areata. TCRdb's copy holds only in-frame clones and misses some; the assay was immunoSEQ multiplex PCR. The sample lists around 200,000 clones, about 60% occurring once. The sequences come from CD4+ T cells sorted from blood, collected at week 4, from a patient treated with tofacitinib. Source of these receptors: a human donor with alopecia areata. CDR3s include the opening cysteine and the closing phenylalanine or tryptophan. The order of the fields is J gene, clone size, D gene, V gene, CDR3 DNA, CDR3 protein. D genes are given only for firm matches. Not all rows give a size; the values are once, few, many and, for expanded clones, a class.

>TRBJ2-3|.|TRBD1|TRBV30
TGTGCCGGACACCGGGACAGGGGTCTCTTTAGCACAGATACGCAGTATTTT
CAGHRDRGLFSTDTQYF
>TRBJ1-1|few|.|TRBV4-3
TGCGCCAGCAGCCAAGAGTCACAGAACACTGAAGCTTTCTTT
CASSQESQNTEAFF
>TRBJ2-7|.|TRBD1|TRBV28
TGTGCCAGCAATAGACAGGGGAATTACGAGCAGTACTTC
CASNRQGNYEQYF
>TRBJ2-3|.|.|TRBV4-3
TGCGCCAGCAGCCGCGGGGCGACTAGCACAGATACGCAGTATTTT
CASSRGATSTDTQYF
>TRBJ2-1|once|.|TRBV7-9
TGTGCCAGCAGCTTAGGATTACCGGCCATCTTC
CASSLGLPAIF
>TRBJ2-7|few|TRBD1|TRBV29-1
TGCAGCGTCCAGACAGGGGACTACGAGCAGTACTTC
CSVQTGDYEQYF
>TRBJ2-2|.|.|TRBV30
TGTGCCTGGAAGGCCTACCCCACCGGGGAGCTGTTTTTT
CAWKAYPTGELFF
>TRBJ2-3|.|.|TRBV25-1
TGTGCCAGCAGTGATGGGCTTGGAGATACGCAGTATTTT
CASSDGLGDTQYF
>TRBJ2-1|.|TRBD2|TRBV9
TGTGCCAGCGCCCTCGACGGGAGGGGGAATGAGCAGTTCTTC
CASALDGRGNEQFF
>TRBJ1-1|once|TRBD1|TRBV7-2
TGTGCCAGCAGCTTACCGGGACAGCCGAACACTGAAGCTTTCTTT
CASSLPGQPNTEAFF
>TRBJ2-1|.|.|TRBV15
TGTGCCACCAGCCGACCCGACAATGAGCAGTTCTTC
CATSRPDNEQFF
>TRBJ2-5|.|TRBD1|TRBV18
TGTGCCAGCTCACCTCGGGACAGCCAAGAGACCCAGTACTTC
CASSPRDSQETQYF
>TRBJ1-3|.|TRBD1|TRBV29-1
TGCAGCGTTCAAGGGCCTGCGGGACAGTCCGGAAACACCATATATTTT
CSVQGPAGQSGNTIYF
>TRBJ1-2|.|TRBD1|TRBV2
TGTGCCAGCTCCAAAAATCCGGGACAGGGGATCTATGGCTACACCTTC
CASSKNPGQGIYGYTF
>TRBJ1-5|.|.|TRBV9
TGTGCCAGCAGCGCGGGGGAGAATCAGCCCCAGCATTTT
CASSAGENQPQHF
>TRBJ2-3|.|.|TRBV5-1
TGCGCCAGCAGCGCCGGAGATACGCAGTATTTT
CASSAGDTQYF
>TRBJ2-5|.|TRBD2|TRBV30
TGTGCCTGGAAAGTTGGTGGCGGGAGAGAGACCCAGTACTTC
CAWKVGGGRETQYF
>TRBJ1-1|.|TRBD1|TRBV2
TGTGCCAGCAGAGGACAGGCCAACACTGAAGCTTTCTTT
CASRGQANTEAFF
>TRBJ2-7|once|TRBD1|TRBV18
TGTGCCAGCTCTACCCTGTCCCTGGGACAGGGAAGCTACGAGCAGTACTTC
CASSTLSLGQGSYEQYF
>TRBJ2-5|few|TRBD2|TRBV5-1
TGCGCCAGCAGACTTTCAGCGGGGCGCCAAGAGACCCAGTACTTC
CASRLSAGRQETQYF